Below, 11 T cell receptor beta chains from the same sample are listed, as sequenced in a study of technical replicates of blood from a handful of donors. Here immunoSEQ multiplex PCR was the method, and the copy in TCRdb shows in-frame clones only, minus some. This sample has tens of thousands of clones, with more than 80% found just once. Sequencing was done on a sample of PBMCs. These receptors were obtained from a human donor in good health. Some clones in this sample may be carry-over from other donors' samples.

The CDR3 coding sequence is TGCGCCAGCAGCCAAGAGTTCACGAGTTCACCCCTCCACTTT. Its protein is CASSQEFTSSPLHF. The rearrangement joins TRBV4-3 to TRBJ1-6; D call uncertain. CDR3 length equals 14 residues. Germline values: CDR1 LGHNA, CDR2 YSLEER. V was shortened by 0 bases and J by 9 bases, with 9 bases between the two germline ends.

This chain links TRBV7-8 with TRBJ1-3; D is unresolved. Trimming took off 5 bases at V and 9 bases at J, with 17 bases between the two ends. CDR1 SGHVS and CDR2 FQNEAQ come from the germline V gene. This CDR3 spans 14 amino acids. As DNA, the CDR3 is TGTGCCAGCAGCCTAGACCCGATCTCGGGCACCATATATTTT. Its protein is CASSLDPISGTIYF. Full variable domain (rest looked up from reference TRBV7-8 and TRBJ1-3): GAGVSQSPRYKVAKRGQDVALRCDPISGHVSLFWYQQALGQGPEFLTYFQNEAQLDKSGLPSDRFFAERPEGSVSTLKIQRTQQEDSAVYLCASSLDPISGTIYFGEGSWLTVV.

The chain couples TRBV4-3 to TRBJ1-4, with 7 nucleotides matching TRBD1. The CDR3 totals 18 residues. Losses at the gene ends were 1 base for V and 2 bases for J; bases not matched to a gene: 10. Germline V gives CDR1 LGHNA, CDR2 YSLEER. The CDR3 loop reads CASSQVPRPGGTNEKLFF. DNA for the CDR3: TGCGCCAGCAGCCAAGTGCCCAGGCCAGGGGGGACTAATGAAAAACTGTTTTTT.

This rearrangement joins TRBV6-5 to TRBJ1-5; TRBD1 matches 8 bases. Trimming removed 4 bases from V and 4 bases from J; junction bases left unmatched: 0. Germline CDR1 and CDR2: MNHEY and SVGAGI. The CDR3 totals 13 residues. CDR3 DNA: TGTGCCAGCAGTTGGGACAGGAATCAGCCCCAGCATTTT. This translates into CASSWDRNQPQHF.

The V and J genes are TRBV27 and TRBJ2-1, with 7 bases that match TRBD1. Germline V gene sequence: CDR1 MNHEY, CDR2 SMNVEV (reference sequence). The CDR3 totals 15 residues. The V gene end was trimmed by 6 bases and the J gene end by 5 bases; junction bases not matched to a gene: 10. The CDR3 bases are TGTGCCAGCAGCACCCGCCGACAGGGTGACAATGAGCAGTTCTTC. Residues: CASSTRRQGDNEQFF.

V is TRBV5-1 and J is TRBJ1-1, with 7 bases fitting TRBD1. V lost 2 bases and J lost 0; bases outside the gene matches: 7. Germline CDR1 and CDR2: SGHRS and YFSETQ. This CDR3 is built from 16 residues. CDR3 amino acids: CASSFGPGQMNTEAFF. The CDR3 DNA reads TGCGCCAGCAGCTTCGGCCCGGGACAGATGAACACTGAAGCTTTCTTT.

The rearrangement links TRBV6-1 to TRBJ2-1; 12 bases are a match to TRBD2. V trimming: 2 bases; J trimming: 10 bases; junction bases outside the gene matches: 12. CDR1 is MNHNS and CDR2 is SASEGT in the germline V gene. This CDR3 contains 17 residues. The CDR3 DNA reads TGTGCCAGCAGTGAATACCATTCTAGCGGGGGGGCCTACGAGCAGTTCTTC. Translating it yields CASSEYHSSGGAYEQFF.

V and J are TRBV5-1 and TRBJ2-7; no clear D gene. This CDR3 region has 11 residues. Trimming took 0 bases from V and 6 from J, leaving 4 bases between them. Germline values: CDR1 SGHRS, CDR2 YFSETQ. CDR3 residues: CASSLDSEQYF. CDR3 sequence (DNA): TGCGCCAGCAGCTTGGATAGCGAGCAGTACTTC.

The J gene is TRBJ1-1, the V gene TRBV12-2; TRBD1, the table's D call, was not compared with the DNA. TRBV12-2 is annotated as a pseudogene. The length of the CDR3 is 15 residues. In DNA, the CDR3 is TGTGCAAGTCGAAAAACGGACAGGGTGGGTACTGAAGCTTTCTTT. This translates into CASRKTDRVGTEAFF.

This chain joins TRBV6-5 and TRBJ2-2; D gene unclear. The CDR3 contains 14 residues. The germline CDR1 and CDR2 sequences are MNHEY and SVGAGI. V lost 0 bases to trimming and J lost 3 bases, with 5 bases between them. The CDR3 DNA reads TGTGCCAGCAGTTACTCCCCATACACCGGGGAGCTGTTTTTT. Translation: CASSYSPYTGELFF.

The V and J genes are TRBV29-1 and TRBJ2-1, with unresolved D. CDR3 length equals 13 residues. Germline lookup yields CDR1 SQVTM and CDR2 ANQGSEA. Trimming removed 5 bases at V and 3 bases at J, with 11 bases between. The CDR3 nucleotides are TGCAGCGTTATACCCAACAACTACAATGAGCAGTTCTTC. Translation: CSVIPNNYNEQFF.